The T cell receptor (beta chain) described here comes from a study of cytomegalovirus exposure and HLA in healthy donors. Study-wide background: As released early, the data held 70 million to 95 million unique TCRs from HLA-typed donors. Study-wide results and limits: Exclusion as indistinguishable affected some V segments, including TRBV6-2 and TRBV6-3. Earlier findings revealed that most TCR beta V segments proved productive either about 87% or about 30% of the time.

A remark on this clone: Its target is not known.

Amplification used 60 Vbeta primers and 13 Jbeta primers. Here immunoSEQ multiplex PCR was the method, and the copy in TCRdb shows in-frame clones only, minus some. The sample includes 200,000 or so clones, about 77% seen only once; the top ten take 5% to 6%. This CDR3 spans 13 amino acids. The germline gives CDR1 LNHNV, CDR2 YYDKDF (reference sequence). With V trimmed by 5 bases and J by 8 bases, 5 bases remained unmatched. The chain uses TRBV15 and TRBJ1-1, with 10 bases matching TRBD1. The TCR comes from a woman between 25 and 40 years old in good health and CMV-seropositive. Sequenced: PBMCs. CDR3 sequence reads: CATSGRDRGEAFF. CDR3 in DNA: TGTGCCACCAGCGGCCGGGACAGGGGAGAAGCTTTCTTT. Based on the CDR3 plus reference TRBV15 and TRBJ1-1, the full variable domain is DAMVIQNPRYQVTQFGKPVTLSCSQTLNHNVMYWYQQKSSQAPKLLFHYYDKDFNNEADTPDNFQSRRPNTSFCFLDIRSPGLGDTAMYLCATSGRDRGEAFFGQGTRLTVV.